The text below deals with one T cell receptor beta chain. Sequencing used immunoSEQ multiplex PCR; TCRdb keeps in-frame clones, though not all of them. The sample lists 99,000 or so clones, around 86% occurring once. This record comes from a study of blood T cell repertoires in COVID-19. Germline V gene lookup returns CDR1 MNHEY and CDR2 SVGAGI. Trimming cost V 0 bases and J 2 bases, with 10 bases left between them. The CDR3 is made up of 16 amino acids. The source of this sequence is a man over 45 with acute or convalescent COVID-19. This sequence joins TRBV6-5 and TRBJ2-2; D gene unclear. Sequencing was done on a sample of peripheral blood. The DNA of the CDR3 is TGTGCCAGCAGTTACTCGTCTGTGGGCAACACCGGGGAGCTGTTTTTT. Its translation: CASSYSSVGNTGELFF.